These 28 T cell receptor beta chains came from one sample sequenced in a study of siplizumab effects on memory and regulatory T cells. Data came from immunoSEQ multiplex PCR; TCRdb stores just in-frame clones and leaves some out. The profile shows 50,000 to 60,000 clones, more than 85% of them singletons. The sequenced sample consisted of naive CD8+ T cells sorted from blood. All receptors derive from a human donor in good health.

The chain joins TRBV27 to TRBJ2-7, with unresolved D. This CDR3 contains 14 residues. Trimming cost V 4 bases and J 3 bases, with 13 bases left between them. CDR1 and CDR2 from the germline V gene are MNHEY and SMNVEV (reference sequence). In DNA form, the CDR3 reads TGTGCCAGCAGTTCCCAGGTAGCCCTCTACGAGCAGTACTTC. Translated, it gives CASSSQVALYEQYF.

This clone was counted a single time. The gene calls are TRBV19 and TRBJ2-6, with D hard to call. Germline loops: CDR1 LNHDA, CDR2 SQIVND (reference sequence). V lost 10 bases and J 0 bases, leaving 13 bases between the germline ends. The CDR3 is 15 residues long. The CDR3, as DNA: TGTGCCACCAAAACCGACATCTCTGGGGCCAACGTCCTGACTTTC. It specifies CATKTDISGANVLTF. The entire variable domain, with the rest obtained from reference TRBV19 and TRBJ2-6, is as follows: DGGITQSPKYLFRKEGQNVTLSCEQNLNHDAMYWYRQDPGQGLRLIYYSQIVNDFQKGDIAEGYSVSREKKESFPLTVTSAQKNPTAFYLCATKTDISGANVLTFGAGSRLTVL.

The V gene is TRBV5-1, the J gene TRBJ2-7; no clear D gene. The length of the CDR3 is 11 residues. CDR1 SGHRS and CDR2 YFSETQ come from the germline V gene. V was clipped by 3 bases and J by 2 bases, with 3 bases between them. CDR3 loop: CASSSAYEQYF. CDR3 coding DNA: TGCGCCAGCAGCTCTGCCTACGAGCAGTACTTC.

This chain links TRBV27 with TRBJ2-7; TRBD1 matches at 7 bases. CDR1 and CDR2 (germline): MNHEY, SMNVEV (reference sequence). This CDR3 has 14 amino acids. V dropped 6 bases and J dropped 0; count of bases not matched to a gene: 5. The CDR3 DNA reads TGTGCCAGCAGGTCGGGACAGAACTCCTACGAGCAGTACTTC. Protein sequence: CASRSGQNSYEQYF.

This clone has just one count. The V gene is TRBV2, the J gene TRBJ2-5; D may be TRBD1 or TRBD2 (5 bases each). The last part of the DNA fits TRBJ2-7 better; the J call may be wrong. There are 15 residues in the CDR3. CDR1 is SNHLY and CDR2 is FYNNEI in the germline V gene. In DNA, the CDR3 is TGTGCCAGCAGTGAACCCGGGACCCCCTCCTACGAGCAGTACTTC. This codes for CASSEPGTPSYEQYF.

The chain has TRBV6-5 and TRBJ1-5; the D gene is possibly TRBD1 (5 bases). V shed 5 bases and J shed 0 bases, with 11 bases lying between them. The CDR3 has 15 amino acids. Germline loops: CDR1 MNHEY, CDR2 SVGAGI. The CDR3 DNA reads as TGTGCCAGCAGTCCCGGACAATATAGCAATCAGCCCCAGCATTTT. The encoded protein is CASSPGQYSNQPQHF.

The rearrangement joins TRBV7-9 to TRBJ2-5; 9 positions agree with TRBD1. There are 17 residues in the CDR3. CDR1 and CDR2 (germline): SEHNR, FQNEAQ (reference sequence). The V gene end was trimmed by 5 bases and the J gene end by 4 bases; junction bases not matched to a gene: 14. The CDR3: CASSGPYRQGEGETQYF. Here the CDR3 DNA reads TGTGCCAGCAGCGGCCCCTACCGACAGGGGGAAGGAGAGACCCAGTACTTC.

V is TRBV4-2 and J is TRBJ2-7; 7 bases match TRBD2. CDR3 length: 15 residues. The junction had 6 bases not matched to a gene; V was cut back by 3 bases and J by 1 base. CDR1 is LGHNA and CDR2 is YNFKEQ in the germline V gene. The CDR3 protein is CASSHRRERSYEQYF. Written as DNA, the CDR3 is TGTGCCAGCAGCCACCGGCGGGAGAGATCCTACGAGCAGTACTTC.

The V gene is TRBV5-6, the J gene TRBJ2-7; D tentatively fits TRBD1 or TRBD2 (5 bases each). The CDR3 length is 15 residues. Germline V gene data show CDR1 as SGHDT and CDR2 as YYEEEE. With 1 base removed from V and 0 bases from J, the gap between germline ends came to 11 bases. The CDR3: CASSLMGDDSYEQYF. CDR3 nucleotides: TGTGCCAGCAGCTTGATGGGGGATGACTCCTACGAGCAGTACTTC. The complete variable domain, with remaining parts taken from reference TRBV5-6 and TRBJ2-7, reads DAGVTQSPTHLIKTRGQQVTLRCSPKSGHDTVSWYQQALGQGPQFIFQYYEEEERQRGNFPDRFSGHQFPNYSSELNVNALLLGDSALYLCASSLMGDDSYEQYFGPGTRLTVT.

This clone was seen a few times. This chain links TRBV21-1 with TRBJ1-5; the table's D call, TRBD1, was not checked against the DNA. TRBV21-1 is tagged as a pseudogene. The CDR3 is 15 amino acids. DNA of the CDR3: TGTGCCACCCCCTGGCCCAGGAACATCGATCAGCCCCAGCATTTT. Translating gives CATPWPRNIDQPQHF.

V is TRBV6-5 and J is TRBJ2-3; a possible D gene is TRBD1 (6 bases). V dropped 6 bases and J dropped 0 bases, with 10 bases sitting between them. Per the germline V gene, CDR1 is MNHEY and CDR2 is SVGAGI. The CDR3 is made up of 14 amino acids. The CDR3 reads CASRHRVSTDTQYF. The CDR3 bases are TGTGCCAGCAGACACAGGGTTAGCACAGATACGCAGTATTTT.

The chain links TRBV7-9 to TRBJ1-3, with D tentatively TRBD1 (6 bases). The CDR3 loop spans 14 amino acids. CDR1 and CDR2 (germline): SEHNR, FQNEAQ (reference sequence). Between the trimmed V and J ends, which lost 11 bases and 3 bases, there was a span of 17 bases. The CDR3 DNA sequence: TGTGCCGGGAGGGGGGCCGGAAGTGGAAACACCATATATTTT. It codes for CAGRGAGSGNTIYF.

This chain connects TRBV7-9 to TRBJ2-7, with 12 bases identical to TRBD1. This CDR3 has 16 amino acids. Germline V gene lookup returns CDR1 SEHNR and CDR2 FQNEAQ (reference sequence). J lost 5 bases, V lost 4 bases, and 9 bases had no gene match. The CDR3 here is CASSSIGGQGADEQYF. CDR3 nucleotides: TGTGCCAGCAGCTCAATAGGGGGACAGGGGGCTGACGAGCAGTACTTC.

The chain is built from TRBV6-5 and TRBJ1-1; no clear D gene. From germline, CDR1 is MNHEY and CDR2 SVGAGI. Trimming left V 0 bases short and J 5 bases short, with 7 bases between. This CDR3 has 13 amino acids. The CDR3 nucleotides read TGTGCCAGCAGTTACTCTGTGGCTACTGAAGCTTTCTTT. Encoded protein: CASSYSVATEAFF.

The V call is TRBV25-1, the J call TRBJ2-4; TRBD2 is a possible D gene (6 bases). In germline, CDR1 is MGHDK, CDR2 SYGVNS. V lost 1 base, J lost 3 bases, and 10 bases lay in between. The CDR3 runs 15 residues. This CDR3 is CASSEFGGDKNIQYF. CDR3 DNA: TGTGCCAGCAGTGAATTCGGAGGGGACAAAAACATTCAGTACTTC. Full variable domain (outside the CDR3, taken from reference TRBV25-1 and TRBJ2-4): EADIYQTPRYLVIGTGKKITLECSQTMGHDKMYWYQQDPGMELHLIHYSYGVNSTEKGDLSSESTVSRIRTEHFPLTLESARPSHTSQYLCASSEFGGDKNIQYFGAGTRLSVL.

This clone was seen a handful of times. The chain links TRBV19 to TRBJ1-1; D may be TRBD1 (6 bases). CDR3 size: 15 residues. Trimming removed 6 bases from V and 4 bases from J, with 18 bases in between. CDR1 LNHDA and CDR2 SQIVND come from the germline V gene (reference sequence). The DNA for the CDR3 is TGTGCCAGTAGGCTCGGACAGCTGGGATCCACTGAAGCTTTCTTT. Translation gives CASRLGQLGSTEAFF.

The DNA of the CDR3 is TGTGCCAGCAGCCCCGGGGGGGTAGCGGAACTCTACGAGCAGTACTTC. Translating it yields CASSPGGVAELYEQYF. The chain is built from TRBV9 and TRBJ2-7; TRBD2 aligns across 8 bases. Germline lookup yields CDR1 SGDLS and CDR2 YYNGEE. The CDR3 consists of 16 residues. The trim removed 4 bases at V and 3 bases at J, leaving 12 bases unmatched. The variable domain in full, with the rest retrieved from reference TRBV9 and TRBJ2-7, is DSGVTQTPKHLITATGQRVTLRCSPRSGDLSVYWYQQSLDQGLQFLIQYYNGEERAKGNILERFSAQQFPDLHSELNLSSLELGDSALYFCASSPGGVAELYEQYFGPGTRLTVT.

This clone was observed a single time. The rearrangement joins TRBV5-1 to TRBJ1-5; the D is unclear. Germline lookup yields CDR1 SGHRS and CDR2 YFSETQ. V lost 4 bases to trimming and J lost 6 bases, with 11 bases between them. This CDR3 is 13 amino acids long. CDR3 region: CASSAAPGQPQHF. CDR3 nucleotides: TGCGCCAGCAGCGCAGCCCCAGGTCAGCCCCAGCATTTT.

This chain uses TRBV7-6 with TRBJ2-7; D ambiguous. Germline CDR1 is SGHVS and CDR2 is FNYEAQ. The length of the CDR3 is 13 residues. The V and J ends lost 1 base and 3 bases respectively, with 7 bases between them. The CDR3 spells CASSLEKDYEQYF. The CDR3 bases are TGTGCCAGCAGCTTAGAAAAGGACTACGAGCAGTACTTC. The full variable domain, with the rest looked up from reference TRBV7-6 and TRBJ2-7, is GAGVSQSPRYKVTKRGQDVALRCDPISGHVSLYWYRQALGQGPEFLTYFNYEAQQDKSGLPNDRFSAERPEGSISTLTIQRTEQRDSAMYRCASSLEKDYEQYFGPGTRLTVT.

This chain connects TRBV13 to TRBJ2-3, with TRBD2 identical over 11 bases. Germline CDR1 and CDR2: PRHDT and FYEKMQ (reference sequence). This CDR3 is 16 amino acids long. With V trimmed by 5 bases and J by 2 bases, 6 bases remained unmatched. CDR3 sequence (DNA): TGTGCCAGCAGCATCGCGACTAGCGGGGCCACAGATACGCAGTATTTT. Protein: CASSIATSGATDTQYF.

A single count supports this clone. The CDR3 DNA reads as TGTGCCAGCATTGACGGCAGCGGGGAGCAGTTCTTC. As protein: CASIDGSGEQFF. The chain has TRBV2 and TRBJ2-1; the D gene is possibly TRBD2 (6 bases). V was cut by 7 bases and J by 10 bases, with 14 bases left in between. Germline values: CDR1 SNHLY, CDR2 FYNNEI. The CDR3 extends over 12 amino acids.

The chain carries TRBV10-3 and TRBJ2-1, with TRBD2 matching over 12 bases. The CDR3 has 15 amino acids. The germline V gene has CDR1 ENHRY and CDR2 SYGVKD. Unmatched junction bases numbered 6, after V lost 10 bases and J lost 2 bases. The CDR3 is CATKTSGGAYNEQFF. CDR3 coding DNA: TGTGCCACTAAGACTAGCGGGGGAGCCTACAATGAGCAGTTCTTC.

This rearrangement joins TRBV25-1 to TRBJ2-7; a possible D gene is TRBD1 (6 bases). CDR1 and CDR2 (germline): MGHDK, SYGVNS. CDR3 length: 13 residues. V was pared by 3 bases and J by 3 bases, with 9 bases between. CDR3 nucleotides: TGTGCCAGCAGTGACGGGACATACTACGAGCAGTACTTC. Encoded protein: CASSDGTYYEQYF.

The chain couples TRBV6-4 to TRBJ2-5; the D call may be TRBD1 or TRBD2 (6 bases each). The CDR3 is 14 residues long. Trimming stripped 2 bases from V and 3 bases from J, with 10 bases between. Germline V gene lookup returns CDR1 MRHNA and CDR2 SNTAGT. In DNA, the CDR3 is TGTGCCAGCAGTGACCACGGGGGCGAAGAGACCCAGTACTTC. Amino acid sequence: CASSDHGGEETQYF.

The chain uses TRBV19 and TRBJ1-2; D is uncertain. Germline lookup yields CDR1 LNHDA and CDR2 SQIVND (reference sequence). The CDR3 contains 13 residues. The germline V and J ends were trimmed by 5 bases and 10 bases, with 17 bases remaining between them. The DNA of the CDR3 is TGTGCCAGTAGTCACAGCCGTATGGGTGTCTACACCTTC. This gives the protein CASSHSRMGVYTF.

V is TRBV19 and J is TRBJ1-1; the D is unclear. Trimming left V 1 base short and J 5 bases short, with 20 bases between. Germline CDR1 and CDR2: LNHDA and SQIVND (reference sequence). The CDR3 is made up of 17 amino acids. This CDR3 is CASSIGRTGSRRTEAFF. The CDR3, as DNA: TGTGCCAGTAGTATAGGAAGGACGGGCTCAAGAAGGACTGAAGCTTTCTTT.

The chain recombines TRBV19 with TRBJ1-1; 9 bases map to TRBD1. CDR1 is LNHDA, CDR2 SQIVND, per germline (reference sequence). The CDR3 runs 15 residues. V trimming: 2 bases; J trimming: 4 bases; junction bases outside the gene matches: 5. The CDR3 sequence is CASSISTGGPTEAFF. CDR3 nucleotides: TGTGCCAGTAGTATATCTACAGGGGGCCCCACTGAAGCTTTCTTT.

The chain joins TRBV29-1 to TRBJ2-7, with a possible D match to TRBD2 (6 bases). The length of the CDR3 is 13 residues. The germline CDR1 and CDR2 sequences are SQVTM and ANQGSEA. V lost 5 bases, J lost 2 bases, and 13 bases lay in between. CDR3 coding DNA: TGCAGCGTTAAATCGGGAGAGCCCTACGAGCAGTACTTC. As protein: CSVKSGEPYEQYF.